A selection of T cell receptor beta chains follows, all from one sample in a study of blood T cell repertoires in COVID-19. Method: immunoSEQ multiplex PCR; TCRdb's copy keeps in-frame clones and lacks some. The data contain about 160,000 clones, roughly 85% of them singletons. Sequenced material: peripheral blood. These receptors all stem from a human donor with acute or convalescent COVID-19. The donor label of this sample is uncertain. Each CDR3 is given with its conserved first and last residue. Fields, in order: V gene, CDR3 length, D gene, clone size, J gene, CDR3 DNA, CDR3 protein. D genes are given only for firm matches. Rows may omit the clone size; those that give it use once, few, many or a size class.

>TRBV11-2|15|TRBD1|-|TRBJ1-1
TGTGCCAGCAGCTTGACAGGGGGCGTCATCACTGAAGCTTTCTTT
CASSLTGGVITEAFF
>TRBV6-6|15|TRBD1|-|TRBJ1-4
TGTGCCAGCAGGCGTCCCGGGACAGGGGGCGAAAAACTGTTTTTT
CASRRPGTGGEKLFF
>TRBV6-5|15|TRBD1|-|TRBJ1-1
TGTGCCAGCAGTTACTCTCGGACAGGAGGGACTGAAGCTTTCTTT
CASSYSRTGGTEAFF
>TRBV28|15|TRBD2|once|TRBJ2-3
TGTGCCAGCAGTTTCATTAGCGGGGGGGCAGATACGCAGTATTTT
CASSFISGGADTQYF
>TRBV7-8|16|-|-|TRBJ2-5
TGTGCCAGCAGCTTAAGTAGCGGAAGGTCGGGCGAGACCCAGTACTTC
CASSLSSGRSGETQYF
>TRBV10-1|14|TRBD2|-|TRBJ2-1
TGCGCCGGGACGACTAGCGGGGACTACAATGAGCAGTTCTTC
CAGTTSGDYNEQFF
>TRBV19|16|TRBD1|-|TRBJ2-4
TGTGCCAGTAGTCCCCAAGGACAGGGAATAAAAAACATTCAGTACTTC
CASSPQGQGIKNIQYF
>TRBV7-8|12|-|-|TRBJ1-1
TGTGCCAGCAGCTCCCAGGGCCTTGAAGCTTTCTTT
CASSSQGLEAFF
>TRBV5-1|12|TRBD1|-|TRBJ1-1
TGCGCCAGCAGCCCGGGGACAGATGAAGCTTTCTTT
CASSPGTDEAFF
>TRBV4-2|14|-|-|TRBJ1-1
TGTGCCAGCAGCCAAGGCGACCAGGGTCCTGAAGCTTTCTTT
CASSQGDQGPEAFF
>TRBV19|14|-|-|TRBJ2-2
TGTGCCAGTAGACCCAGGGGTGGCACCGGGGAGCTGTTTTTT
CASRPRGGTGELFF
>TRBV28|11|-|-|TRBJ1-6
TGTGCCAGCAGCAAAACAGGGCGGGTCCACTTT
CASSKTGRVHF
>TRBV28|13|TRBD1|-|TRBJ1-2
TGTGCCAGCAGTTTTAACAGGGGCTTTCGCTACACCTTC
CASSFNRGFRYTF
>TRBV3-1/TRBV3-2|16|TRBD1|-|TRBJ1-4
TGTGCCAGCAGCCAACGGGGCGGGACAGGGGCCGAAAAACTGTTTTTT
CASSQRGGTGAEKLFF
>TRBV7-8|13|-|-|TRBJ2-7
TGTGCCAGCAGCTTAAACACACAAACCGAGCAGTACTTC
CASSLNTQTEQYF
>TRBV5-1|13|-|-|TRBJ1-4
TGCGCCAGCAGCTTGGCTGCTGGACAGCGTGGGTTTTTT
CASSLAAGQRGFF
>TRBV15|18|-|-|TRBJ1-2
TGTGCCACCACCAAGGGCCTAGGGCGGACAGACACTAACTATGGCTACACCTTC
CATTKGLGRTDTNYGYTF
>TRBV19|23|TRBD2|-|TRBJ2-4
TGTGCCAGTAGTATTATAGGCCGGGTCTTTACTAGCGGGGGGGCCGGGGCCAAAAACATTCAGTACTTC
CASSIIGRVFTSGGAGAKNIQYF
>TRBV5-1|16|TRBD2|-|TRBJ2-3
TGCGCCAGCAGCTTCGGACTAGCGACTAGCACAGATACGCAGTATTTT
CASSFGLATSTDTQYF
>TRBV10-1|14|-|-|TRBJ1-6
TGCGCCAGCAGTGAGTCGCCAGGGAATTCACCCCTCCACTTT
CASSESPGNSPLHF
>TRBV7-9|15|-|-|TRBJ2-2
TGTGCCAGCAGCTTAGACGGACTCAATACCGGGGAGCTGTTTTTT
CASSLDGLNTGELFF
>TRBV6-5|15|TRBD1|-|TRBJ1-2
TGTGCCAGCGGGCTATGGGACAGATCTAACTATGGCTACACCTTC
CASGLWDRSNYGYTF
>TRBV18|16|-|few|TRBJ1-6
TGTGCCAGCTCCCGGGAGGCCAGCTCCTATAATTCACCCCTCCACTTT
CASSREASSYNSPLHF
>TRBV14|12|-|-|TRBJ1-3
TGTGCCAGCAGCCAATTGAGTAACACCATATATTTT
CASSQLSNTIYF
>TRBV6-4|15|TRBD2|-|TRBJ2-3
TGTGCCAGCAGTGACGGGACTAGCGGCACAGATACGCAGTATTTT
CASSDGTSGTDTQYF
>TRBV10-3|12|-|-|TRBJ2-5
TGTGCCATCAGCTCGACTGAGGAGACCCAGTACTTC
CAISSTEETQYF
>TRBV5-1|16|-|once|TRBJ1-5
TGCGCCAGCAGCTCCGGTACAGGAGGGAGCAATCAGCCCCAGCATTTT
CASSSGTGGSNQPQHF